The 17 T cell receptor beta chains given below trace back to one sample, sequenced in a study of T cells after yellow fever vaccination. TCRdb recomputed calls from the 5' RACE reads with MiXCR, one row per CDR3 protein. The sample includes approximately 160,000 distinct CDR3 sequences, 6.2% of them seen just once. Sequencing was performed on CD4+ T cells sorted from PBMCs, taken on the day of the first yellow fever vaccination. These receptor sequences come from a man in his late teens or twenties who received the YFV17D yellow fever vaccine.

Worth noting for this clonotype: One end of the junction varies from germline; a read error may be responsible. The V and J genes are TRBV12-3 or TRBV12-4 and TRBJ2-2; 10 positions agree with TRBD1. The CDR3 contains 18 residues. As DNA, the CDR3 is TGTGCCTGCAGCCGGGACAGGGGCGCAACAAAGAACACCGGGGAGCTGTTTTTT. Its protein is CACSRDRGATKNTGELFF.

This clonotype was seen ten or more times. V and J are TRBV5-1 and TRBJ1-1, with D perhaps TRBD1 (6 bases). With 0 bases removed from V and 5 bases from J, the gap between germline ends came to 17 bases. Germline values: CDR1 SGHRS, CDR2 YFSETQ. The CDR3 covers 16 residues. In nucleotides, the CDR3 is TGCGCCAGCAGCTTGGCCGGGACACTCAGAGGGACTGAAGCTTTCTTT. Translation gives CASSLAGTLRGTEAFF. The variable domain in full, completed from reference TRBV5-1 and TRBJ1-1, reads KAGVTQTPRYLIKTRGQQVTLSCSPISGHRSVSWYQQTPGQGLQFLFEYFSETQRNKGNFPGRFSGRQFSNSRSEMNVSTLELGDSALYLCASSLAGTLRGTEAFFGQGTRLTVV.

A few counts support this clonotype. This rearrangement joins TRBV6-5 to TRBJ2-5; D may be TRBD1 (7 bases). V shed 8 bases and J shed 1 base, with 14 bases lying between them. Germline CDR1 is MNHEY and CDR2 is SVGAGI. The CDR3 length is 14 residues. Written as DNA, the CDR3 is TGTGCCAGCTCCGCGGGACAGTCCCAAGAGACCCAGTACTTC. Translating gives CASSAGQSQETQYF.

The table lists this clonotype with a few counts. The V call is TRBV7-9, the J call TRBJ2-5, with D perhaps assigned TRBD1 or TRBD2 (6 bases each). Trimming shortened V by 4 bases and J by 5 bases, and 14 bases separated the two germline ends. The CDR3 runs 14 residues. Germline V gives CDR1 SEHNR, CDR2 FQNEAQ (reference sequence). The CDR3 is CASSSPTGAETQYF. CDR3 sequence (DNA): TGTGCCAGCAGCTCCCCCACGGGGGCCGAGACCCAGTACTTC.

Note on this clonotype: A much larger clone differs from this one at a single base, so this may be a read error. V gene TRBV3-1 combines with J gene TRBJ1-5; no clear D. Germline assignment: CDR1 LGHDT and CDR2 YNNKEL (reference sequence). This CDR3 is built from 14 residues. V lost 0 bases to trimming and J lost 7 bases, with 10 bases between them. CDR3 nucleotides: TGTGCCAGCAGCCAAGAGGAGGTCTGGCAGCCCCAGCATTTT. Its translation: CASSQEEVWQPQHF.

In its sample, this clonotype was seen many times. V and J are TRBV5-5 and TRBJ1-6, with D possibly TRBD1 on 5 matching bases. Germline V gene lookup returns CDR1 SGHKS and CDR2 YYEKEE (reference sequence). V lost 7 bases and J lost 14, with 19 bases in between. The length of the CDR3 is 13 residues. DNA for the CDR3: TGTGCCAGCGGCGTGGGCTGGGGGTACTCCCTCCACTTT. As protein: CASGVGWGYSLHF.

CDR3 DNA: TGTGCCAGCAGGCGACATGAGACCCAGTACTTC. Protein product: CASRRHETQYF. This chain uses TRBV7-2 with TRBJ2-5; D gene unclear. V lost 6 bases and J lost 5, with 7 bases in between. This CDR3 region has 11 residues. Germline-derived CDR1 and CDR2 are SGHTA and FQGNSA.

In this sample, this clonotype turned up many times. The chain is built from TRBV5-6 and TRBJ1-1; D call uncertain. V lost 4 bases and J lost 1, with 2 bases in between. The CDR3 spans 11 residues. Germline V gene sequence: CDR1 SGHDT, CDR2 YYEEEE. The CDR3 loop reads CASSRNTEAFF. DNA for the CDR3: TGTGCCAGCAGCCGGAACACTGAAGCTTTCTTT.

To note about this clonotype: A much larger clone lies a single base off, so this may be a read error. CDR3: CASSWAEETQYF. Written as DNA, the CDR3 is TGCGCCAGCAGCTGGGCGGAAGAGACGCAGTATTTT. The chain uses TRBV5-1 and TRBJ2-3; no firm D call. Trimming removed 3 bases at V and 9 bases at J, with 11 bases between. This CDR3 is 12 amino acids long. Germline values: CDR1 SGHRS, CDR2 YFSETQ. Full variable domain (outside the CDR3, taken from reference TRBV5-1 and TRBJ2-3): KAGVTQTPRYLIKTRGQQVTLSCSPISGHRSVSWYQQTPGQGLQFLFEYFSETQRNKGNFPGRFSGRQFSNSRSEMNVSTLELGDSALYLCASSWAEETQYFGPGTRLTVL.

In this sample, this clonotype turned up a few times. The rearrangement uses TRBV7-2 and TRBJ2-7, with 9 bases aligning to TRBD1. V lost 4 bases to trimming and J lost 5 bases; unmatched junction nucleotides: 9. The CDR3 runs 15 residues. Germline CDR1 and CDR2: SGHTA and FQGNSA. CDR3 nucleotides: TGTGCCAGCAGCTACAACCTACAGGGGGCGGACGAGCAGTACGTC. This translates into CASSYNLQGADEQYV.

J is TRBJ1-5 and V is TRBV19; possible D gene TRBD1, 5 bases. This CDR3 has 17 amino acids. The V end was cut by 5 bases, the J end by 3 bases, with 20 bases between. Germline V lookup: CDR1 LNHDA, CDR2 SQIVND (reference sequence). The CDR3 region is CASSWVRGGGINQPQHF. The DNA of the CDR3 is TGTGCCAGTAGTTGGGTTCGGGGGGGAGGTATCAATCAGCCCCAGCATTTT.

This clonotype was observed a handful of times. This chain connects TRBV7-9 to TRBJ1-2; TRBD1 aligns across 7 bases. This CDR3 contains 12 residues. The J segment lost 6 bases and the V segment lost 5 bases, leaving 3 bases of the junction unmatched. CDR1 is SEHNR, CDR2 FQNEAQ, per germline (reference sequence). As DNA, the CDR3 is TGTGCCAGCAGCCCGACAGGGAATGGCTACACCTTC. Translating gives CASSPTGNGYTF.

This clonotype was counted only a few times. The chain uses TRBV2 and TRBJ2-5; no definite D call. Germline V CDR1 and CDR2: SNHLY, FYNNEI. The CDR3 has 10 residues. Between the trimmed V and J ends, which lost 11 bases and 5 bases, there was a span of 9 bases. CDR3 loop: CALRGETQYF. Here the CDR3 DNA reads TGTGCCCTCCGTGGGGAGACCCAGTACTTC.

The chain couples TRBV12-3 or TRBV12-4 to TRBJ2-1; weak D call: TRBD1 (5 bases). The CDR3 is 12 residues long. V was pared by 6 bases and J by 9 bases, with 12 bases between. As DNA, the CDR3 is TGTGCCAGCAGGGCTCAGGGAAGTGAGCAGTTCTTC. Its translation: CASRAQGSEQFF.

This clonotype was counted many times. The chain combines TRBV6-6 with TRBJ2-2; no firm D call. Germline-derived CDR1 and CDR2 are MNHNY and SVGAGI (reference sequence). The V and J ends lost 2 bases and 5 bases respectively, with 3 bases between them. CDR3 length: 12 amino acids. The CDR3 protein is CASSYQTGELFF. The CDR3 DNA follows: TGTGCCAGCAGTTACCAAACCGGGGAGCTGTTTTTT.

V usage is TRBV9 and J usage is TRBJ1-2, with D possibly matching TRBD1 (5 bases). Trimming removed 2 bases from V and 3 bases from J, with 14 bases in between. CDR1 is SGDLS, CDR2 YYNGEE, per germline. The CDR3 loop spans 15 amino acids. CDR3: CASSVLGQGDYGYTF. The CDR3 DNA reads TGTGCCAGCAGCGTTCTGGGGCAGGGAGACTATGGCTACACCTTC.

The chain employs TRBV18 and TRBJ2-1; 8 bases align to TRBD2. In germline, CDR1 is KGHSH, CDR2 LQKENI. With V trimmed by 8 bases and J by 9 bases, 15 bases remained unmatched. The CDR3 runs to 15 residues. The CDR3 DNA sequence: TGTGCCAGCGGACCGCAGGGACTAGGGCTTCTTGAGCAGTTCTTC. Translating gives CASGPQGLGLLEQFF.